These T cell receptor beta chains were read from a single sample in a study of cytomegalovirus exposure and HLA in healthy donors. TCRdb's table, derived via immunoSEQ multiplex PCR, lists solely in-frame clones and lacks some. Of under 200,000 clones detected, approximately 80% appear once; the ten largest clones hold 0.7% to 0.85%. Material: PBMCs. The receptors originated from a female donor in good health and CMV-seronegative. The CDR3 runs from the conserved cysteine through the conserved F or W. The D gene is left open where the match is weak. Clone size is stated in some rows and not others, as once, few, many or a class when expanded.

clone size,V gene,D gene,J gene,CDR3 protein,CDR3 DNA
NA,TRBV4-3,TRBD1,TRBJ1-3,CASSQMKGGPGNTIYF,TGCGCCAGCAGCCAAATGAAAGGGGGCCCTGGAAACACCATATATTTT
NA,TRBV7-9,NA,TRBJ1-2,CASSLGFQGTYGYTF,TGTGCCAGCAGCTTAGGGTTTCAGGGGACCTATGGCTACACCTTC
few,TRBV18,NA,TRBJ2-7,CASSPSGHLGLEQYF,TGTGCCAGCTCACCTTCGGGACACCTAGGGCTCGAGCAGTACTTC
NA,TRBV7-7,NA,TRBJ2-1,CASSLGQGRDEQFF,TGTGCTAGCAGCTTAGGCCAGGGTCGGGATGAGCAGTTCTTC
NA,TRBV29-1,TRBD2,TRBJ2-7,CSGGGNRHEQYF,TGCAGCGGGGGGGGGAACAGACACGAGCAGTACTTC
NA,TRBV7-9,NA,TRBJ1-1,CASSLGSRFTEAFF,TGTGCCAGCAGCTTGGGGAGCAGGTTTACTGAAGCTTTCTTT
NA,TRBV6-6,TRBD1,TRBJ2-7,CASSTTGTGGYEQYF,TGTGCCAGCAGCACAACCGGGACAGGGGGCTACGAGCAGTACTTC
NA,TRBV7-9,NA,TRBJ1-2,CASSYIARRSSGYTF,TGTGCCAGCAGCTATATAGCCAGAAGGTCTTCGGGCTACACCTTC
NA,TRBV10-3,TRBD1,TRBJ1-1,CAISGRQGGFMNTEAFF,TGTGCCATCAGTGGGAGACAGGGTGGTTTCATGAACACTGAAGCTTTCTTT
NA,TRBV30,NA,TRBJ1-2,CAWSLLGSYGYTF,TGTGCCTGGAGTTTGCTCGGTAGCTATGGCTACACCTTC
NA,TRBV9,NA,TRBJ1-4,CASSVTATNEKLFF,TGTGCCAGCAGCGTAACTGCAACTAATGAAAAACTGTTTTTT
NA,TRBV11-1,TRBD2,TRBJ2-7,CASSFLAGIHEQYF,TGTGCCAGCAGCTTTTTAGCGGGAATCCACGAGCAGTACTTC
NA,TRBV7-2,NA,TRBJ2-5,CASSLLATPRETQYF,TGTGCCAGCAGCTTACTAGCGACCCCGCGGGAGACCCAGTACTTC
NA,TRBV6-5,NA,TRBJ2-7,CASSSQLAPLYEQYF,TGTGCCAGCAGTTCCCAACTAGCACCCCTTTACGAGCAGTACTTC
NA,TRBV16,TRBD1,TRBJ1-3,CASSQLRQGSGNTIYF,TGTGCCAGCAGCCAACTCCGACAGGGCTCTGGAAACACCATATATTTT
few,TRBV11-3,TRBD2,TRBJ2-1,CASSSNALSAGGPTYNEQFF,TGTGCCAGCAGCTCTAATGCCCTTTCAGCGGGAGGGCCTACCTACAATGAGCAGTTCTTC
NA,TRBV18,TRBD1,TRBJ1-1,CASSPGTGGNTEAFF,TGTGCCAGCTCACCGGGGACAGGGGGGAACACTGAAGCTTTTTTT
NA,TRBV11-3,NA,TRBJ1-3,CASSGWRVTTYRNTIYF,TGTGCCAGCAGCGGGTGGAGGGTAACTACTTACCGAAACACCATATATTTT
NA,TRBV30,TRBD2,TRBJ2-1,CAWGGVRPQFF,TGTGCCTGGGGGGGGGTGCGCCCCCAGTTCTTC
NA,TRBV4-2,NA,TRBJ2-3,CASRRAVDSTDTQYF,TGTGCCAGCAGGAGGGCGGTGGACAGCACAGATACGCAGTATTTT
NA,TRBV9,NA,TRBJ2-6,CASSARSGANVLTF,TGTGCCAGCAGCGCCCGCTCTGGGGCCAACGTCCTGACTTTC
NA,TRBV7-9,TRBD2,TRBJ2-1,CASSLDLVGLGFF,TGTGCCAGCAGCTTAGACCTTGTGGGACTAGGGTTCTTC
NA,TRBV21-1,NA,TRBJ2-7,CASTAYGQGAASSYEQYF,TGTGCCAGCACCGCCTACGGACAGGGGGCGGCAAGCTCCTACGAGCAGTACTTC
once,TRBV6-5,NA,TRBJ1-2,CASSEQDRGGYTF,TGTGCCAGCAGTGAACAGGACAGAGGGGGCTACACCTTC
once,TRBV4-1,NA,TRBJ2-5,CASSRQPAGAAETQYF,TGCGCCAGCAGCCGACAACCCGCGGGGGCCGCGGAGACCCAGTACTTC
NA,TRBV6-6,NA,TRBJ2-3,CASSGVGGGGTDTQYF,TGTGCCAGCAGTGGGGTGGGGGGGGGCGGGACAGATACGCAGTATTTT
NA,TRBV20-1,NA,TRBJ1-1,CSARRGAFF,TGCAGTGCTAGACGAGGGGCTTTCTTT
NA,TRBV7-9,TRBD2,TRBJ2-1,CASSPGLAGENYNEQFF,TGTGCCAGCAGCCCCGGACTAGCGGGAGAAAATTACAATGAGCAGTTCTTC
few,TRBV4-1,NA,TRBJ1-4,CASSQEGGGVEKLFF,TGCGCCAGCAGCCAAGAGGGAGGGGGAGTTGAAAAACTGTTTTTT
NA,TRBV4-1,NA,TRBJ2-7,CASSQPAYSGEQYF,TGCGCCAGCAGCCAGCCCGCCTACTCCGGGGAGCAGTACTTC
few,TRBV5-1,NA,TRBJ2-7,CASSLKPPTGALYEQYF,TGCGCCAGCAGCTTGAAGCCCCCGACAGGAGCACTCTACGAGCAGTACTTC
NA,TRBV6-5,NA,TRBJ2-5,CASRSLGRGVKTQYF,TGTGCCAGCAGAAGCTTAGGGAGGGGGGTTAAGACCCAGTACTTC
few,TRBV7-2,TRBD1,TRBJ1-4,CASSLEGQGYEKLFF,TGTGCCAGCAGCTTAGAGGGACAGGGGTATGAAAAACTGTTTTTT
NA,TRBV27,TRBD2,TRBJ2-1,CASSSPGASGVNEQFF,TGTGCCAGCAGTTCCCCTGGGGCTAGCGGGGTAAATGAGCAGTTCTTC
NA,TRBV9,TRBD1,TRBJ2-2,CASSPRDREVGELFF,TGTGCCAGCAGCCCCCGGGACAGGGAAGTCGGGGAGCTGTTTTTT
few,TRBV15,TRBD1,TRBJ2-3,CATSRDFGRDRSADTQYF,TGTGCCACCAGCAGAGATTTCGGCCGGGACAGAAGTGCAGATACGCAGTATTTT
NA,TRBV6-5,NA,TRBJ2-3,CASRIPGVDTQYF,TGTGCCAGCAGGATCCCTGGAGTAGATACGCAGTATTTT
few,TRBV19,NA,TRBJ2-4,CASAISGGPKNIQYF,TGTGCCAGTGCGATATCCGGCGGCCCCAAAAACATTCAGTACTTC
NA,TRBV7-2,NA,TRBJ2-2,CASSPRGSGTSNTGELFF,TGTGCCAGCAGCCCTAGGGGCTCCGGGACATCGAACACCGGGGAGCTGTTTTTT
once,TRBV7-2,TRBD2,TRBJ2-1,CASSRAAGKYNEQFF,TGTGCCAGCAGCCGGGCAGCGGGAAAGTACAATGAGCAGTTCTTC
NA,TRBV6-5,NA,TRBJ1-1,CASSEHLAFF,TGTGCCAGCAGCGAACACCTAGCTTTCTTT
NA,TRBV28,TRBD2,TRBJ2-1,CASSSGGRGDNEQFF,TGTGCCAGTAGCTCCGGCGGGCGGGGGGACAATGAGCAGTTCTTC
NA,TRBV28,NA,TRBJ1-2,CASSLDRNYGYTF,TGTGCCAGCAGTTTAGACAGAAACTATGGCTACACCTTC
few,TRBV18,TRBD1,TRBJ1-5,CASSPTGGQPQHF,TGTGCCAGCTCACCGACAGGGGGTCAGCCCCAGCATTTT
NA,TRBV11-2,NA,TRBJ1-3,CASREGSSGNTIYF,TGTGCCAGCAGGGAGGGCAGCTCTGGAAACACCATATATTTT
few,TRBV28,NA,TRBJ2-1,CASSLQVNEQFF,TGTGCCAGCAGCCTACAGGTAAATGAGCAGTTCTTC
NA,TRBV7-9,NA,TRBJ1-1,CASTFARGARDTEAFF,TGTGCCAGCACCTTCGCCCGGGGGGCAAGGGACACTGAAGCTTTCTTT
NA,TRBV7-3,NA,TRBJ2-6,CASSPGSFTGANGLTF,TGTGCCAGCAGCCCAGGCAGTTTCACTGGGGCCAACGGCCTGACTTTC
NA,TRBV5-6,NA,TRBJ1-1,CASSPGQGINTEAFF,TGTGCCAGCAGCCCGGGGCAGGGGATCAACACTGAAGCTTTCTTT
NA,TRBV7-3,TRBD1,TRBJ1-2,CASSSTGGSYGYTF,TGTGCCAGCAGCTCTACAGGGGGGAGCTATGGCTACACCTTC
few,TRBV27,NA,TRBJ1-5,CASSLKGSQPQHF,TGTGCCAGCAGTTTAAAAGGGAGTCAGCCCCAGCATTTT
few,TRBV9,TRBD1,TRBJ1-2,CASSTGQRLGDYGYTF,TGTGCCAGCAGCACGGGACAGCGCCTGGGCGACTATGGCTACACCTTC
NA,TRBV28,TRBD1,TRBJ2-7,CASSHTGTGAYEQYF,TGTGCCAGCAGCCACACCGGGACAGGGGCCTACGAGCAGTACTTC
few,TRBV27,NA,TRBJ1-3,CASSANGDSGNTIYF,TGTGCCAGCAGTGCCAACGGAGACTCTGGAAACACCATATATTTT
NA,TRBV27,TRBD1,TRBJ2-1,CASSYSGQGAYNEQFF,TGTGCCAGCAGTTACTCGGGACAGGGGGCTTACAATGAGCAGTTCTTC